This T cell receptor beta chain is from a study of technical replicates of blood from a handful of donors (TCRdb year 2017). The library was generated by the immunoSEQ multiplex PCR assay. TCRdb obtained this table from immuneACCESS and retained in-frame rearrangements with V and J assigned. These tables miss some clones; where compared with another copy, unresolved V genes account for less than half of the shortfall, and the remainder is unexplained. Here the sample has approximately 94,000 clones; 90% to 97% occur a single time. Clones ranked in the top ten supply about 0.34% of the sample. Measured from the cysteine to the phenylalanine, the CDR3 is 13 residues long. Only CDR3 DNA is held: 39 bases, read in frame from base 1. V sheds 6 bases and J sheds 2 bases, leaving 11 bases between their ends. Reading the germline V gene gives CDR1 SGHRS and CDR2 YFSETQ. Notes on this clone: It has no known antigen specificity. No much larger clonotype is one base removed from it; base qualities were not supplied.

The chain is assembled from TRBV5-1 and TRBJ1-1; the D gene is possibly TRBD1, with 5 bases matching. This clonotype originated in a human donor in good health. Sequencing input: T cells isolated from PBMCs. Here is the DNA: TGCGCCAGCAATTGGGGGGACAACACTGAAGCTTTCTTT. Its translation is CASNWGDNTEAFF.